This T cell receptor (delta chain) was profiled in a study of Vδ1+ human thymocytes. Study conclusions and caveats: Donors shared many TRG clonotypes but few TRD clonotypes. Highly polyclonal TRG and TRD repertoires with Gaussian CDR3 length distributions appeared in thymus.

Comment on this clone: Antigen specificity is unknown.

RNA was extracted from the cells and then reverse transcribed. CDR3 amplicons came from multiplex PCR with pooled V-gene forward and constant-region reverse primers. TCRdb repeated clone calling on the multiplex PCR reads with CATT. The sample lists around 60,000 delta-chain clones, roughly 15% seen once, with around 0.37% in the top ten. J gave up 0 bases and V 2 bases, and 15 bases lay outside the gene matches. The germline gives CDR1 TSWWSYY, CDR2 QGS. This CDR3 is built from 21 residues. After alphabeta T cell depletion, CD3+ Vdelta1+ Vdelta2- thymocytes were sorted. The V gene is TRDV1, the J gene TRDJ1, with TRDD3 identical over 13 bases. The material sequenced was Vdelta1+ gamma-delta thymocytes from the thymus. The subset denotes: FACS-sorted CD3+ TCRalphabeta- TCRVdelta1+ TCRVdelta2- thymocytes. The source of this sequence is a girl less than two years old who had congenital heart surgery. The CDR3 DNA reads as TGTGCTCTTGGGGAAAAGGGTACTGGGGGATACGCTGCCCTCTACACCGATAAACTCATCTTT. It codes for CALGEKGTGGYAALYTDKLIF.